The 4 T cell receptor beta chains presented below share a single source sample, sequenced in a study of cytomegalovirus exposure and HLA in healthy donors. Researchers ran the PCR with 60 Vbeta and 13 Jbeta primers. Data came from immunoSEQ multiplex PCR; TCRdb stores just in-frame clones and leaves some out. The sample lists roughly 280,000 clones, roughly two thirds occurring once. Specimen: PBMCs. Receptors were obtained from a female donor in good health and CMV-seronegative.

The chain employs TRBV7-3 and TRBJ2-1, with D maybe TRBD2 (5 bases). CDR1 SGHTA and CDR2 FQGTGA come from the germline V gene. The CDR3 consists of 13 residues. Trimming cost V 2 bases and J 10 bases, with 12 bases left between them. The DNA of the CDR3 is TGTGCCAGCAGCTTAGCCCAGACTACCGAGCAGTTCTTC. Translated, it gives CASSLAQTTEQFF.

This clone was seen a single time. The rearrangement joins TRBV28 to TRBJ2-7, with 8 bases identical to TRBD2. The CDR3 sequence is 14 residues long. From germline, CDR1 is MDHEN and CDR2 SYDVKM. V lost 6 bases, J lost 2 bases, and 6 bases stayed unmatched. The CDR3 sequence: CASRAGGGTYEQYF. The CDR3 DNA reads TGTGCCAGCAGGGCAGGCGGGGGGACCTACGAGCAGTACTTC.

This clone was seen only a few times. The chain links TRBV4-1 to TRBJ2-5, with D perhaps TRBD1 (7 bases). The CDR3 covers 16 residues. V lost 1 base, J lost 2 bases, and 14 bases lay in between. Germline values: CDR1 MGHRA, CDR2 YSYEKL. The CDR3 DNA reads TGCGCCAGCAGCCAAGTTGGGGGGACAGCGCAAGAGACCCAGTACTTC. This encodes CASSQVGGTAQETQYF.

The gene calls are TRBV25-1 and TRBJ1-1; 8 nucleotides agree with TRBD1. There are 17 residues in the CDR3. Germline-derived CDR1 and CDR2 are MGHDK and SYGVNS. V was pared by 4 bases and J by 1 base, with 11 bases of the junction left unmatched. This CDR3 reads CASSGTGFWSRNTEAFF. The DNA for the CDR3 is TGTGCCAGCAGTGGGACAGGGTTTTGGTCACGGAACACTGAAGCTTTCTTT.